This T cell receptor (beta chain) derives from a study of blood T cell repertoires in COVID-19. Background on the study: The United States, Italy and Spain were the sources of the acute and convalescent COVID-19 samples. T cells, B-cell-depleted T cells, or PBMCs provided the cDNA or gDNA that served as material.

Under the authors' procedure: The authors estimated nucleated cell counts from reference gene primer amplification. TCRdb keeps only in-frame clones here, not all; method: immunoSEQ multiplex PCR. V and J calls and clone size are copied from that table; D and trimming were computed from the DNA. Here the sample spans roughly 160,000 clones, 90% to 95% being singletons. There are 12 residues in the CDR3. V was clipped by 3 bases and J by 10 bases, with 10 bases between them. From germline, CDR1 is SGHTA and CDR2 FQGNSA. This clonotype was sampled from a man between 50 and 59 years old with acute or convalescent COVID-19. What was sequenced was peripheral blood. This sequence joins TRBV7-2 and TRBJ2-1, with no clear D. The CDR3 coding sequence is TGTGCCAGCAGCTTGACACTCCGGGAGCAGTTCTTC. It encodes CASSLTLREQFF.